This T cell receptor beta chain was identified in a study of T cells in women clearing cervical HPV infection. Study at large: Case blood drawn at lesion detection; control blood after infection cleared.

Study results and caveats: A classifier using richness and V gene abundances reached an AUC of approximately 0.8. It is unknown whether associations predate infection; no effector/memory or HPV-specific sorting.

The CDR3 consists of 15 residues. The V end was cut by 4 bases, the J end by 1 base, with 10 bases between. CDR1 SNHLY and CDR2 FYNNEI come from the germline V gene. On this clone itself: The antigen is unknown. The observed sequence ends 3 residues before the CDR3 terminus, with the missing tail filled in from the germline J gene.

Profiling relied on immunoSEQ multiplex PCR, and the TCRdb table lists in-frame clones only, not all of them. The sample totals 46,000 or so clones. The sequence derives from a woman between 18 and 69 years old with a cervical HPV16 infection that either progressed to CIN3+ or cleared (not recorded which). The V gene is TRBV2, the J gene TRBJ2-2; D unclear. What was sequenced was blood buffy coat. This CDR3 is CASSVDSRNTGELFF. The CDR3 bases that were read are TGTGCCAGCAGTGTTGACTCCAGGAACACCGGGGAG.